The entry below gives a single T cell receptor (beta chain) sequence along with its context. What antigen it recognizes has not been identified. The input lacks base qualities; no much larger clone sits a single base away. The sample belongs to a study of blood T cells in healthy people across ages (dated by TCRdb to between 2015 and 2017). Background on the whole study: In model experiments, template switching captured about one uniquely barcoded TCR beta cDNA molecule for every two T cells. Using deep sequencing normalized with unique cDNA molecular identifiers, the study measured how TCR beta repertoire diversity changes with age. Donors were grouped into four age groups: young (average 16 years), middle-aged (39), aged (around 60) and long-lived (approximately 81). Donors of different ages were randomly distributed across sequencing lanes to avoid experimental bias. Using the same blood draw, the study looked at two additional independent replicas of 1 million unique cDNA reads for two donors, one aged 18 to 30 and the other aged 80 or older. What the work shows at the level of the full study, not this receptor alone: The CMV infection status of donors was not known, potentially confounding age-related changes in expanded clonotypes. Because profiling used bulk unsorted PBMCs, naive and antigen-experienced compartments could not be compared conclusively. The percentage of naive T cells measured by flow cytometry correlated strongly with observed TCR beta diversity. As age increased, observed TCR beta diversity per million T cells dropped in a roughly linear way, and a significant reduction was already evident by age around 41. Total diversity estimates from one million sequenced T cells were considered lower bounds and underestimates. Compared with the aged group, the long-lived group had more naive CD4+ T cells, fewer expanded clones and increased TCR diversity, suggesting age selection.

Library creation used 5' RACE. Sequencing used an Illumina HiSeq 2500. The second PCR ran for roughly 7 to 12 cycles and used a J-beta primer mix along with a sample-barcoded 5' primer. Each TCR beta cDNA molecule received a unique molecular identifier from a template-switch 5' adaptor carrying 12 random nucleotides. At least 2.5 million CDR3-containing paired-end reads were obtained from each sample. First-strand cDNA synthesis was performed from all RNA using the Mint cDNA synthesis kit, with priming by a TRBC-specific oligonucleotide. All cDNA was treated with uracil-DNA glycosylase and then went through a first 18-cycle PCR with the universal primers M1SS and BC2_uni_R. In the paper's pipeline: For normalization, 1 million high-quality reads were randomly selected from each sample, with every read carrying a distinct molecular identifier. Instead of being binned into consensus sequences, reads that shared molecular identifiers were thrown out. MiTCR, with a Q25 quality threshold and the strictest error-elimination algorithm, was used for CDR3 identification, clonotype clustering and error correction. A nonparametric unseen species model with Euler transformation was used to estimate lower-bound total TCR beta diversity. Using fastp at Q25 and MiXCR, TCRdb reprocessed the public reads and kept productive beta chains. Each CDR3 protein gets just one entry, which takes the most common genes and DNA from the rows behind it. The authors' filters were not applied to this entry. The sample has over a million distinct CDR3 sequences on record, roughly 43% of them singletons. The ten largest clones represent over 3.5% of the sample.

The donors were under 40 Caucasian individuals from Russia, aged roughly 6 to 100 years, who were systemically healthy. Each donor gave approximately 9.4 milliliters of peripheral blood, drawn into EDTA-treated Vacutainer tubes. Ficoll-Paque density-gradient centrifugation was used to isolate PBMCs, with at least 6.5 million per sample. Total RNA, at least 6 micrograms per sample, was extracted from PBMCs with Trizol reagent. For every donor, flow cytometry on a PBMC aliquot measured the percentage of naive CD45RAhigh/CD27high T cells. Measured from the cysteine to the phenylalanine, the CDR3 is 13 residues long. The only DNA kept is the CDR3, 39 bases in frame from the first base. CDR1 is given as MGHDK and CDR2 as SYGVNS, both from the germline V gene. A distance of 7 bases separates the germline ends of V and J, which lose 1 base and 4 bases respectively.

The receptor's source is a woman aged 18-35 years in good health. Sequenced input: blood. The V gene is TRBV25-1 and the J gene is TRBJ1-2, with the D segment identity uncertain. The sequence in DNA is TGTGCCAGCAGTGAATCGCAGCTCTATGGCTACACCTTC. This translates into CASSESQLYGYTF.